One TCR beta chain is described in this entry. Antigen: not known. These data originate in a study of shared clonotypes between healthy human individuals. General observations from the study: Sample collection involved blood only; tissue repertoires are likely different. Sharing across four donors was highest in naive CD4 (approximately 5%) and lowest in memory CD8 (about 0.4%).

Using immunoSEQ multiplex PCR, the repertoire was profiled, and TCRdb retains in-frame clones only, with some absent. The sample has roughly 1,500,000 clones, approximately 98.5% seen once. Deletions cut 7 bases from V and 2 bases from J, with 13 bases between. The CDR3 is 14 residues long. CDR1 is SGDLS and CDR2 is YYNGEE in the germline V gene. This clonotype was sampled from a man younger than 40 in good health. What was sequenced was naive CD4+ T cells sorted from blood. Specified subset: CD45RA+ positively selected. The chain carries TRBV9 and TRBJ1-3, with a tentative D call TRBD1 (6 bases). The CDR3 DNA sequence: TGTGCCAGCGGAACAGGGTATGCTGGAAACACCATATATTTT. Encoded protein: CASGTGYAGNTIYF.